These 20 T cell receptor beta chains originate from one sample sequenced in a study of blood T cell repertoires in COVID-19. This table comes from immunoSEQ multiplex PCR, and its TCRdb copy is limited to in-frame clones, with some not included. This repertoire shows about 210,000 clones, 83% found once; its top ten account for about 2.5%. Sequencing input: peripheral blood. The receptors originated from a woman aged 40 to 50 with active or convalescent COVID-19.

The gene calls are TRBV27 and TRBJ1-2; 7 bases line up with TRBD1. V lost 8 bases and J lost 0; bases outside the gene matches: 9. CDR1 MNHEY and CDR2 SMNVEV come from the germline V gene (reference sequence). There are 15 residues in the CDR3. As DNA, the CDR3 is TGTGCCAGCGGGCCAGACAGGGCAACTAACTATGGCTACACCTTC. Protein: CASGPDRATNYGYTF.

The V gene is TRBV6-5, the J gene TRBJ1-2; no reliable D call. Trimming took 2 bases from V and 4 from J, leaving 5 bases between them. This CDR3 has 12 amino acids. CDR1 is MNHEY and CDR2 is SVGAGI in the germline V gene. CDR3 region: CASSYPGYGYTF. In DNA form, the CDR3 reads TGTGCCAGCAGTTACCCGGGCTATGGCTACACCTTC.

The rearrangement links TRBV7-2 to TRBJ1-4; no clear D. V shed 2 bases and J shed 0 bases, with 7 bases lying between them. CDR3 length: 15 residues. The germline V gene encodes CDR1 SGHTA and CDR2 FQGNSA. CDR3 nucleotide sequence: TGTGCCAGCAGCTTATCTATTTCAACTAATGAAAAACTGTTTTTT. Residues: CASSLSISTNEKLFF.

In DNA form, the CDR3 reads TGTGCCACCAGCAGAGATACTGCGGCCCGCTCAGATTCACCCCTCCACTTT. Its protein product is CATSRDTAARSDSPLHF. This chain links TRBV15 with TRBJ1-6, with no clear D. CDR1 is LNHNV, CDR2 YYDKDF, per germline (reference sequence). V lost 0 bases, J lost 8 bases, and 17 bases lay in between. The CDR3 length is 17 residues. Complete variable domain (other parts from reference TRBV15 and TRBJ1-6): DAMVIQNPRYQVTQFGKPVTLSCSQTLNHNVMYWYQQKSSQAPKLLFHYYDKDFNNEADTPDNFQSRRPNTSFCFLDIRSPGLGDTAMYLCATSRDTAARSDSPLHFGNGTRLTVT.

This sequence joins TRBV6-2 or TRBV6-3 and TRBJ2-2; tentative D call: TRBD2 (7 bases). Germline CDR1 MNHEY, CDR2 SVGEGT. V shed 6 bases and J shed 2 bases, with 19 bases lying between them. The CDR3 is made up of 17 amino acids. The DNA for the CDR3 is TGTGCCAGCAGCCGCACCCCCCCGGGGGGCAACACCGGGGAGCTGTTTTTT. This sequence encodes CASSRTPPGGNTGELFF.

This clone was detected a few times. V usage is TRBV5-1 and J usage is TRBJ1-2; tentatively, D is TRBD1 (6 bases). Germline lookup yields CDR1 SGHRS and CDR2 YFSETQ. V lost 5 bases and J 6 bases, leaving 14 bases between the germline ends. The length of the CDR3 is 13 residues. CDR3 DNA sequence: TGCGCCAGCAGTTCAACAGGGATAGATGGCTACACCTTC. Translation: CASSSTGIDGYTF. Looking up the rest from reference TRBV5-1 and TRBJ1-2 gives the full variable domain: KAGVTQTPRYLIKTRGQQVTLSCSPISGHRSVSWYQQTPGQGLQFLFEYFSETQRNKGNFPGRFSGRQFSNSRSEMNVSTLELGDSALYLCASSSTGIDGYTFGSGTRLTVV.

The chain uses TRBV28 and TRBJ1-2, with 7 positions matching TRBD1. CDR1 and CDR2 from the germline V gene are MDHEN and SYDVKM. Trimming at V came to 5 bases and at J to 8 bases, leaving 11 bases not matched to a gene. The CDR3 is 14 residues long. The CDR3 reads CASSTNLRDSGYTF. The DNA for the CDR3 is TGTGCCAGCAGTACGAACCTCCGGGACAGCGGCTACACCTTC.

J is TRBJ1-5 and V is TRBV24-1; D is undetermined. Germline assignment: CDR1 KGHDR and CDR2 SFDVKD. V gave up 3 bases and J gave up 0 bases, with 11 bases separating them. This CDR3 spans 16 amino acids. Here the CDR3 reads CATSDTSTGSNQPQHF. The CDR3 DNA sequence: TGTGCCACCAGTGATACAAGTACGGGTAGCAATCAGCCCCAGCATTTT.

Here the CDR3 reads CATSREGEVWELFF. The CDR3 region has the DNA TGTGCCACCAGCAGAGAGGGGGAGGTCTGGGAGCTGTTTTTT. This chain uses TRBV15 with TRBJ2-2; perhaps TRBD2 as D (6 bases). Germline values: CDR1 LNHNV, CDR2 YYDKDF (reference sequence). V dropped 0 bases and J dropped 9 bases, with 11 bases sitting between them. The CDR3 covers 14 residues.

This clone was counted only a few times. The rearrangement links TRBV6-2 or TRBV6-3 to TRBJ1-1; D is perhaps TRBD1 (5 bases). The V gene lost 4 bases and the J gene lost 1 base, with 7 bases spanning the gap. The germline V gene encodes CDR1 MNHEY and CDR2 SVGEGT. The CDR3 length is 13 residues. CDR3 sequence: CASSFTGNTEAFF. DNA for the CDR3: TGTGCCAGCAGTTTTACAGGGAACACTGAAGCTTTCTTT.

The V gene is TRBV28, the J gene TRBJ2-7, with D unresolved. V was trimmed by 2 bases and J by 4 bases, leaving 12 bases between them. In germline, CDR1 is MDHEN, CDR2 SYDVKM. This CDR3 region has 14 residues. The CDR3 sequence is CASSLESFTYEQYF. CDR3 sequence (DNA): TGTGCCAGCAGTTTAGAGTCGTTTACGTACGAGCAGTACTTC.

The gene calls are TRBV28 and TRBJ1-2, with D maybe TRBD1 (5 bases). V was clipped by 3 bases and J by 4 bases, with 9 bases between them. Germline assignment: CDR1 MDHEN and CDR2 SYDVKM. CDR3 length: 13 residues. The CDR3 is CASSLGLTYGYTF. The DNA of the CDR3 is TGTGCCAGCAGTTTGGGACTCACCTATGGCTACACCTTC.

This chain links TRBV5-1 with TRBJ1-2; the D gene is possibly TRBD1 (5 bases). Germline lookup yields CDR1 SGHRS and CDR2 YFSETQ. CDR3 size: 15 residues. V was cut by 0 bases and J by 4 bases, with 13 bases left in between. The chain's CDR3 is CASSLGFPTGYGYTF. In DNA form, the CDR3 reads TGCGCCAGCAGCTTGGGATTCCCTACAGGCTATGGCTACACCTTC.

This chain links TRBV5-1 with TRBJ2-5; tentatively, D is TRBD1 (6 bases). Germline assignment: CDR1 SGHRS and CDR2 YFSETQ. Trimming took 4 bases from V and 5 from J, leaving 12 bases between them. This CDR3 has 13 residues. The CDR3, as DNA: TGCGCCAGCAGCCTGACAGGTCCCGAGACCCAGTACTTC. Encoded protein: CASSLTGPETQYF.

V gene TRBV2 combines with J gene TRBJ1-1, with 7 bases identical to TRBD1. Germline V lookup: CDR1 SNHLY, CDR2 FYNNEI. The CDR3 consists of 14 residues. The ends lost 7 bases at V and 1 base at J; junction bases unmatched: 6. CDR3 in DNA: TGTGCCAGCACTAAAAACAGGGGGAACACTGAAGCTTTCTTT. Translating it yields CASTKNRGNTEAFF.

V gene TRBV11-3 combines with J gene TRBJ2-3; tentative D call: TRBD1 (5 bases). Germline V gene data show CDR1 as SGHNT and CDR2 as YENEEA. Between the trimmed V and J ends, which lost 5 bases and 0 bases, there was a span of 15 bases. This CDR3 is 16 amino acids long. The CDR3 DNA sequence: TGTGCCAGCAGCCCTTTCGACAGTCCCAGCACAGATACGCAGTATTTT. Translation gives CASSPFDSPSTDTQYF.

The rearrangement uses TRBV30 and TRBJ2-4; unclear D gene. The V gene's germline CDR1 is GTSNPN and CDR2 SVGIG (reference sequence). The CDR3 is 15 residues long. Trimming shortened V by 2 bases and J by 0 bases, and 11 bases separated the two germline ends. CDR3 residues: CAWSTPSLAKNIQYF. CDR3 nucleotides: TGTGCCTGGAGTACCCCGAGCCTAGCCAAAAACATTCAGTACTTC.

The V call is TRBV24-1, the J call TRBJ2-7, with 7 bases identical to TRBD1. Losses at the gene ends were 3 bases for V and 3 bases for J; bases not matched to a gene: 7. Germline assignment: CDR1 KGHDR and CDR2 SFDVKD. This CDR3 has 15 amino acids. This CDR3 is CATSDPGQPDYEQYF. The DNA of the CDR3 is TGTGCCACCAGTGATCCGGGACAGCCAGACTACGAGCAGTACTTC.

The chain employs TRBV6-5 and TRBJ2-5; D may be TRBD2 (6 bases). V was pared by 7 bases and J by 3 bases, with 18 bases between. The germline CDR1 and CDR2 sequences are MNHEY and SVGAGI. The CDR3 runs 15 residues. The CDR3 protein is CASTPGLLAKETQYF. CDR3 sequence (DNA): TGTGCCAGCACCCCGGGACTTCTGGCGAAAGAGACCCAGTACTTC.

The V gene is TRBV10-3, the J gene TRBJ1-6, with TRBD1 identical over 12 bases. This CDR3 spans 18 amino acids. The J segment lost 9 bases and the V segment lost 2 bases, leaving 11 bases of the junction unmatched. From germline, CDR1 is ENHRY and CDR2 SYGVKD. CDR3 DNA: TGTGCCATCAGTGAGGTAGGTGTTGGGACAGGGGGCCGTTCACCCCTCCACTTT. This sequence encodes CAISEVGVGTGGRSPLHF.